The subject of this entry is one T cell receptor (beta chain). As yet, its antigen is unknown. The time point denotes: sample taken at primary tumor resection. Tumor, nontumor lung or frozen PBMC supplied whole RNA, sequenced without sorting. Donors were 72 untreated early-stage non-small cell lung cancer patients. This sample stems from a study of spatial heterogeneity in lung cancer. Findings and limits, study-wide: Circulating ubiquitous expanded tumor TCRs were observed more frequently at resection than at follow-up.

The CDR3 runs to 13 residues. CDR1 is SNHLY, CDR2 FYNNEI, per germline. The V and J ends lost 8 bases and 0 bases respectively, with 7 bases between them. A distinct unique molecular identifier was carried by each TCR cDNA molecule. TCRdb re-called the 5' RACE reads through MiXCR, storing one row per CDR3 protein. This sample has over 10,000 distinct CDR3 sequences, with roughly 15% found just once. Material: PBMCs, obtained at surgery. J is TRBJ2-2 and V is TRBV2; D could derive from TRBD1 or TRBD2 (5 bases each). The TCR comes from a male donor with early-stage non-small cell lung cancer. The CDR3 region has the DNA TGTGCCAGCGGGACCCCGAACACCGGGGAGCTGTTTTTT. The encoded protein is CASGTPNTGELFF.